This T cell receptor (beta chain) was profiled in a study of PD-L1 blockade in urothelial cancer. Germline values: CDR1 MDHEN, CDR2 SYDVKM. The CDR3 runs 15 residues. Unmatched junction bases numbered 7, after V lost 5 bases and J lost 3 bases. Sequencing was performed with immunoSEQ multiplex PCR; in TCRdb, only in-frame clones are kept and a portion is missing. The profile shows tens of thousands of clones, 82% of them singletons. Sequencing was performed on PBMCs, taken around atezolizumab (anti-PD-L1) treatment. The chain has TRBV28 and TRBJ2-1, with TRBD1 matching 7 bases. The sequence was obtained from a man aged 65 to 85 with urothelial cancer. CDR3 sequence (DNA): TGTGCCAGCAGTCTCTACGGACAGGACTACAATGAGCAGTTCTTC. Translating it yields CASSLYGQDYNEQFF.